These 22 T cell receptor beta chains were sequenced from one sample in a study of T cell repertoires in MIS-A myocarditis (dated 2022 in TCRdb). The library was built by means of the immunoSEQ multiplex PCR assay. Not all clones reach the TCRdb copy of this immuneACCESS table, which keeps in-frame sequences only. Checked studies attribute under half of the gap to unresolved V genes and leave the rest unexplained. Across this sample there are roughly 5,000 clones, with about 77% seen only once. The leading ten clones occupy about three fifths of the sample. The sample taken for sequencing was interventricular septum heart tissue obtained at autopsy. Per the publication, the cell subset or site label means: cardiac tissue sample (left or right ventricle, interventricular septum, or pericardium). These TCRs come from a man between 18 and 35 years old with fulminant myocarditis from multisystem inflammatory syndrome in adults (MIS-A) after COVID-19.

The CDR3 protein is CATSDSGGRTIYEQYF. In DNA form, the CDR3 reads TGTGCCACCAGTGATAGTGGGGGGAGGACGATTTACGAGCAGTACTTC. The chain joins TRBV24-1 to TRBJ2-7, with a weak D call TRBD2 (6 bases). Germline V gene lookup returns CDR1 KGHDR and CDR2 SFDVKD. The CDR3 is made up of 16 amino acids. V lost 3 bases to trimming and J lost 4 bases, with 18 bases between them.

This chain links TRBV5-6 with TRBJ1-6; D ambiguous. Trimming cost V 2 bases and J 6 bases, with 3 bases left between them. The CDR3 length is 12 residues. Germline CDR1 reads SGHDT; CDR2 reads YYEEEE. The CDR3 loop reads CASSFSNSPLHF. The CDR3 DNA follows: TGTGCCAGCAGCTTCAGTAATTCACCCCTCCACTTT.

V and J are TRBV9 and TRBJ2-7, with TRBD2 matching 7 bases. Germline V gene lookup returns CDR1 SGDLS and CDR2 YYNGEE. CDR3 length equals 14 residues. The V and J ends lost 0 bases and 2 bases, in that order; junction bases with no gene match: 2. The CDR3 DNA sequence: TGTGCCAGCAGCGTAGGAGCGGGAACCTACGAGCAGTACTTC. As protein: CASSVGAGTYEQYF.

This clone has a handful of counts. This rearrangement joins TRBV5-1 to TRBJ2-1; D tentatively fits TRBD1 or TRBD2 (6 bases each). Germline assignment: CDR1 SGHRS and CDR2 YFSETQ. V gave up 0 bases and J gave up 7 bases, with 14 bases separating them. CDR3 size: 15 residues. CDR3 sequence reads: CASSLAEGVRNEQFF. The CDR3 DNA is TGCGCCAGCAGCTTGGCGGAGGGGGTGAGGAATGAGCAGTTCTTC.

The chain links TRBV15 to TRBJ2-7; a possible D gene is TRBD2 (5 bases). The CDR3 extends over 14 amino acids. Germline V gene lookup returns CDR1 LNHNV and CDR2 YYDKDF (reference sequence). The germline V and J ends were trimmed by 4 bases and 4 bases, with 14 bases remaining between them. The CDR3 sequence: CATSKTRYSYEQYF. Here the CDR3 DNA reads TGTGCCACCAGCAAAACTAGATACTCGTACGAGCAGTACTTC. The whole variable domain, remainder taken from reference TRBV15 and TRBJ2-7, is DAMVIQNPRYQVTQFGKPVTLSCSQTLNHNVMYWYQQKSSQAPKLLFHYYDKDFNNEADTPDNFQSRRPNTSFCFLDIRSPGLGDTAMYLCATSKTRYSYEQYFGPGTRLTVT.

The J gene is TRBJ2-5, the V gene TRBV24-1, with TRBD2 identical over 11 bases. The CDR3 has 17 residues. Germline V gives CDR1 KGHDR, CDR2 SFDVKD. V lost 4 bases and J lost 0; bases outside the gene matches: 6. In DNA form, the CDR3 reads TGTGCCACCAGTGAAATCGGGACTAGCGGACACCAAGAGACCCAGTACTTC. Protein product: CATSEIGTSGHQETQYF.

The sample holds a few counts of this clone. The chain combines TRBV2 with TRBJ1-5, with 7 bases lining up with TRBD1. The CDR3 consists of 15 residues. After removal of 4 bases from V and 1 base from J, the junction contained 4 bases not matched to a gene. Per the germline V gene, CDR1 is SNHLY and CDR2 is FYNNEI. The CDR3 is CASSGDSLSNQPQHF. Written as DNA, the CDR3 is TGTGCCAGCAGTGGGGACAGCTTAAGCAATCAGCCCCAGCATTTT. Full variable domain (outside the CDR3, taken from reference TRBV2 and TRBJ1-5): EPEVTQTPSHQVTQMGQEVILRCVPISNHLYFYWYRQILGQKVEFLVSFYNNEISEKSEIFDDQFSVERPDGSNFTLKIRSTKLEDSAMYFCASSGDSLSNQPQHFGDGTRLSIL.

The chain's CDR3 is CASSWGQGVDEKLFF. CDR3 DNA: TGCGCCAGCAGCTGGGGACAGGGCGTAGACGAAAAACTGTTTTTT. V is TRBV5-1 and J is TRBJ1-4, with 9 bases fitting TRBD1. CDR3 length: 15 amino acids. J lost 8 bases, V lost 3 bases, and 8 bases had no gene match. The germline CDR1 and CDR2 sequences are SGHRS and YFSETQ. Combining the CDR3 with reference TRBV5-1 and TRBJ1-4 gives the whole variable domain KAGVTQTPRYLIKTRGQQVTLSCSPISGHRSVSWYQQTPGQGLQFLFEYFSETQRNKGNFPGRFSGRQFSNSRSEMNVSTLELGDSALYLCASSWGQGVDEKLFFGSGTQLSVL.

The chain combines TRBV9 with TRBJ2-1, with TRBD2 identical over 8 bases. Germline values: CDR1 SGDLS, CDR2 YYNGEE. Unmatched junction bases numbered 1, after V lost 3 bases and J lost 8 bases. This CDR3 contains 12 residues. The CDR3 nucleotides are TGTGCCAGCAGCGCCGGGAGGGATGAGCAGTTCTTC. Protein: CASSAGRDEQFF.

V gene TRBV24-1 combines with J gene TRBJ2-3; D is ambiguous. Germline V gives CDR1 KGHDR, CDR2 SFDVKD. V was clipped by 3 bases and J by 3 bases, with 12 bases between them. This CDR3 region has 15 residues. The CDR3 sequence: CATSDTPDGTDTQYF. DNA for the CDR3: TGTGCCACCAGTGATACCCCAGATGGGACAGATACGCAGTATTTT.

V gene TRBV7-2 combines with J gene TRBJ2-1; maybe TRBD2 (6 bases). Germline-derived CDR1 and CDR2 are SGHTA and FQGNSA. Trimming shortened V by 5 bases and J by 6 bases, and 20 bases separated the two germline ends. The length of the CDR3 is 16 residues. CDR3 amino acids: CASSRPRGKLGNEQFF. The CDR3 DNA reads TGTGCCAGCAGCCGCCCCCGGGGGAAGTTGGGCAATGAGCAGTTCTTC. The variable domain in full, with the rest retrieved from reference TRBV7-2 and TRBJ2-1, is GAGVSQSPSNKVTEKGKDVELRCDPISGHTALYWYRQSLGQGLEFLIYFQGNSAPDKSGLPSDRFSAERTGGSVSTLTIQRTQQEDSAVYLCASSRPRGKLGNEQFFGPGTRLTVL.

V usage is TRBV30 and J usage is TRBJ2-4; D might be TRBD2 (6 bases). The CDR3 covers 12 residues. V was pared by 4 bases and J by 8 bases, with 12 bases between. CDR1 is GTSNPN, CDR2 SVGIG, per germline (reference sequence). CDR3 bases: TGTGCCTGGAAGCCAGGGAGGCACATTCAGTACTTC. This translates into CAWKPGRHIQYF.

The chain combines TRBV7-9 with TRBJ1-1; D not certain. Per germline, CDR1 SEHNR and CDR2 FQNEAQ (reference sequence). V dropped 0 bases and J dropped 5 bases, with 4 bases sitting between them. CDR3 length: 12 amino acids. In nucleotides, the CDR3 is TGTGCCAGCAGCTTAGCACAGACTGAAGCTTTCTTT. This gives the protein CASSLAQTEAFF.

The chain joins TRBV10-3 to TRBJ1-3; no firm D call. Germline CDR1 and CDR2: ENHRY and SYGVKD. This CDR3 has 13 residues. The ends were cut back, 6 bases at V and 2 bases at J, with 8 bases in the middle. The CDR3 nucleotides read TGTGCCATCAGACAGACACCTGGAAACACCATATATTTT. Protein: CAIRQTPGNTIYF.

The CDR3 coding sequence is TGTGCCAGCAGTTTAGGATCGTATGGCGAGCAGTACTTC. Protein: CASSLGSYGEQYF. The chain couples TRBV28 to TRBJ2-7; D not certain. CDR1 and CDR2 from the germline V gene are MDHEN and SYDVKM. The CDR3 contains 13 residues. With 2 bases removed from V and 6 bases from J, the gap between germline ends came to 11 bases.

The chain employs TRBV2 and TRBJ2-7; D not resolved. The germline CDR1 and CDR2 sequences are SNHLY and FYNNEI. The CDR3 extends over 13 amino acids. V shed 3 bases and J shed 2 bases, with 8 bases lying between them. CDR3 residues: CASSDELTYEQYF. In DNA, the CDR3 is TGTGCCAGCAGTGACGAGCTTACCTACGAGCAGTACTTC.

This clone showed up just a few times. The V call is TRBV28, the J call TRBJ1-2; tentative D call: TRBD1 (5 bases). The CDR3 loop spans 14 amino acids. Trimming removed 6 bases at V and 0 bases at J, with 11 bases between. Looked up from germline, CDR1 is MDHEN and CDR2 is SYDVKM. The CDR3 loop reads CASRGGTANYGYTF. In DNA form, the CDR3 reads TGTGCCAGCAGGGGAGGGACCGCTAACTATGGCTACACCTTC.

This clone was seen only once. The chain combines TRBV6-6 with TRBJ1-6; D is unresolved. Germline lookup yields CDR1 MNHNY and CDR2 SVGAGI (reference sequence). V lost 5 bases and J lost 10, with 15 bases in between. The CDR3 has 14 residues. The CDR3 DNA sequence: TGTGCCAGCAGTCCCCCGGTAAGAGGATCACCCCTCCACTTT. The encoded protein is CASSPPVRGSPLHF.

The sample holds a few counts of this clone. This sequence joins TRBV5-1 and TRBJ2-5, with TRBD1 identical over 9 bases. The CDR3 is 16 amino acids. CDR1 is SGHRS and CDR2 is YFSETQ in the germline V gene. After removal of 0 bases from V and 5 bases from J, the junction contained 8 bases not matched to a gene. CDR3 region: CASSLASRDRDETQYF. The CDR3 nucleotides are TGCGCCAGCAGCTTGGCCAGCCGGGACAGGGATGAGACCCAGTACTTC.

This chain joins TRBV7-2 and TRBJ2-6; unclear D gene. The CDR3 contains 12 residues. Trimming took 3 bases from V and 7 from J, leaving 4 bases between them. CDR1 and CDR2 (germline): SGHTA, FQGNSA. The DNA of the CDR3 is TGTGCCAGCAGCTTTTACGCCAACGTCCTGACTTTC. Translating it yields CASSFYANVLTF.

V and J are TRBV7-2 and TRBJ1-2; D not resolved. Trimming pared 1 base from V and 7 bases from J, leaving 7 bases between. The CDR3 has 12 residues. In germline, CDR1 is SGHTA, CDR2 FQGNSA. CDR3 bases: TGTGCCAGCAGCTTAGATCGGGTTGGCTACACCTTC. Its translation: CASSLDRVGYTF.

CDR3 in DNA: TGTGCCAGCAGCTTCGATAGGGCCGCTGAAGCTTTCTTT. Translating it yields CASSFDRAAEAFF. The J gene is TRBJ1-1, the V gene TRBV7-9; no clear D gene. This CDR3 comprises 13 residues. CDR1 and CDR2 from the germline V gene are SEHNR and FQNEAQ (reference sequence). V shed 3 bases and J shed 6 bases, with 11 bases lying between them.